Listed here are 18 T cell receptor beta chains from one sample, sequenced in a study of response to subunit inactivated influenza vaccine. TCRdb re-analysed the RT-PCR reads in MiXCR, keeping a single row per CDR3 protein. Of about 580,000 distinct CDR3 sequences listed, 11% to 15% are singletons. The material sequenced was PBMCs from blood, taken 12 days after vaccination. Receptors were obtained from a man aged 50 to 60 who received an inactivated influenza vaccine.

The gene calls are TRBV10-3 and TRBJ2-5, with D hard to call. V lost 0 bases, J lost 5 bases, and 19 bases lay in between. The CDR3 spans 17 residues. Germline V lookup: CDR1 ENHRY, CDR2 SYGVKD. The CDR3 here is CAISESSRSFVPETQYF. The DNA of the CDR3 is TGTGCCATCAGTGAGTCGAGCCGGAGCTTCGTGCCGGAGACCCAGTACTTC.

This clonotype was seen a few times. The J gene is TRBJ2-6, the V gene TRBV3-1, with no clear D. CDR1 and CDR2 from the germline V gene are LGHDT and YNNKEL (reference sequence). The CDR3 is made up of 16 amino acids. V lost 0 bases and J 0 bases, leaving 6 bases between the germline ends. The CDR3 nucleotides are TGTGCCAGCAGCCAAGATTGGGACTCTGGGGCCAACGTCCTGACTTTC. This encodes CASSQDWDSGANVLTF.

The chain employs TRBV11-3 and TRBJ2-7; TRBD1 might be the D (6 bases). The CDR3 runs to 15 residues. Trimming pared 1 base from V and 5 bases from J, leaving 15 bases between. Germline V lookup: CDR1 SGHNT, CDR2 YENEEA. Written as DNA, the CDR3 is TGTGCCAGCAGCTTAGGCTTGTCGTCAGGGGACGAGCAGTACTTC. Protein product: CASSLGLSSGDEQYF.

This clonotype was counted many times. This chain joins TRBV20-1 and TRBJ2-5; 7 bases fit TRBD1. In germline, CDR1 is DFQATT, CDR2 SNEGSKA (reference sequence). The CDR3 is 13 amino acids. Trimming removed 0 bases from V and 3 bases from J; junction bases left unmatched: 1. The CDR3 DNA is TGCAGTGCTAGAGAGGGACAGAAAGAGACCCAGTACTTC. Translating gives CSAREGQKETQYF.

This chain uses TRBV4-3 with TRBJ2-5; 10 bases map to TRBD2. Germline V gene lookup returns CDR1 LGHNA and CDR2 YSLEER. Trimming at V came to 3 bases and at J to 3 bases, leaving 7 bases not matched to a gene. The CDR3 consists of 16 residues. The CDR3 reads CASSHLGLARKETQYF. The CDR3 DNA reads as TGCGCCAGCAGCCATTTGGGACTAGCGAGAAAAGAGACCCAGTACTTC.

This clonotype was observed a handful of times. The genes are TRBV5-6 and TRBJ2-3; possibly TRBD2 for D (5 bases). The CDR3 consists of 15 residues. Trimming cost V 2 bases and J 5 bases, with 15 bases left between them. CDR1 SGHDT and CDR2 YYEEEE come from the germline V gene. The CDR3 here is CASSFRLARGDTQYF. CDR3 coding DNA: TGTGCCAGCAGCTTTCGGCTAGCCCGTGGAGATACGCAGTATTTT.

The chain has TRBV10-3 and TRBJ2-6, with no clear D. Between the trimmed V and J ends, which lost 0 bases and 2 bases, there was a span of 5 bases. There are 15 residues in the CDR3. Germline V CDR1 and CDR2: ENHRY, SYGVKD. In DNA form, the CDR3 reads TGTGCCATCAGTGAGTCCAGTCCTGGGGCCAACGTCCTGACTTTC. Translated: CAISESSPGANVLTF.

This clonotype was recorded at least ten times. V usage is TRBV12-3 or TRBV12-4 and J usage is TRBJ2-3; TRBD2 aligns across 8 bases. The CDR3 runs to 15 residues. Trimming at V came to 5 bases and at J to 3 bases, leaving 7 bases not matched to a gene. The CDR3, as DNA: TGTGCCAGCAGTGAACGGGGGGGAGGGACAGATACGCAGTATTTT. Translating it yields CASSERGGGTDTQYF.

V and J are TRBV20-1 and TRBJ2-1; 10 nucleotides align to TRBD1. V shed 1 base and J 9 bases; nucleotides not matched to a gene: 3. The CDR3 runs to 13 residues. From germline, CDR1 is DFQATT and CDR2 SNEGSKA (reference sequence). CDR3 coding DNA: TGCAGTGCTAGAGGACAGGGGGCTAGTGAGCAGTTCTTC. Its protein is CSARGQGASEQFF.

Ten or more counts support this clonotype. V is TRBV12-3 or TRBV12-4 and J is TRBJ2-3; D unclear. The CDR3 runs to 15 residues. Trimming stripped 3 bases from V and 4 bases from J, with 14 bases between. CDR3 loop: CASSFDPGLADTQYF. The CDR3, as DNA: TGTGCCAGCAGTTTTGATCCGGGTTTGGCAGATACGCAGTATTTT.

The CDR3 spells CASSLLSGRNRDTQYF. The CDR3 bases are TGTGCCAGCAGTCTGTTGAGCGGGAGGAACAGAGATACGCAGTATTTT. This chain connects TRBV6-2 or TRBV6-3 to TRBJ2-3; 9 bases are shared with TRBD2. The V gene's germline CDR1 is MNHEY and CDR2 SVGEGT. There are 16 residues in the CDR3. V shed 5 bases and J 5 bases; nucleotides not matched to a gene: 11.

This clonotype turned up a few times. The CDR3: CSASKQGRHEQYF. The CDR3 bases are TGCAGTGCTAGTAAACAGGGGAGACACGAGCAGTACTTC. The rearrangement joins TRBV20-1 to TRBJ2-7, with 7 bases that match TRBD1. Germline trimming cut 3 bases from V and 5 bases from J; bases unmatched to any gene: 7. Germline V gene sequence: CDR1 DFQATT, CDR2 SNEGSKA (reference sequence). The CDR3 is 13 amino acids.

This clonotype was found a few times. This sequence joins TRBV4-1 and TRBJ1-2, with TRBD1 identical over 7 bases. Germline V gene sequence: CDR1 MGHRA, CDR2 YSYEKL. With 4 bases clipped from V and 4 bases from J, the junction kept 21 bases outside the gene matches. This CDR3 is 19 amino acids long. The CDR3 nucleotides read TGCGCCAGCAGCCGAGAGACAGGGTCGGGGAGCAGTATATTCTATGGCTACACCTTC. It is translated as CASSRETGSGSSIFYGYTF.

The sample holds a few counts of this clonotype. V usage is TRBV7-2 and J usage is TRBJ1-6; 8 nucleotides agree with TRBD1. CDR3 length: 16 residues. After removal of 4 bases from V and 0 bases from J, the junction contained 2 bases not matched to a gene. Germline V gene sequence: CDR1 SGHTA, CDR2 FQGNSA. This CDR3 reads CASSSGQGSYNSPLHF. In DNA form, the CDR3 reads TGTGCCAGCAGCTCAGGACAGGGCTCCTATAATTCACCCCTCCACTTT. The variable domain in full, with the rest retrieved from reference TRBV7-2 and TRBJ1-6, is GAGVSQSPSNKVTEKGKDVELRCDPISGHTALYWYRQSLGQGLEFLIYFQGNSAPDKSGLPSDRFSAERTGGSVSTLTIQRTQQEDSAVYLCASSSGQGSYNSPLHFGNGTRLTVT.

The DNA of the CDR3 is TGTGCCAGCAGTACTTTCGGGACAGCGCAGTATTTT. Amino acids: CASSTFGTAQYF. The rearrangement joins TRBV6-2 or TRBV6-3 to TRBJ2-3; 7 positions match TRBD1. CDR3 length: 12 residues. Germline-derived CDR1 and CDR2 are MNHEY and SVGEGT. Trimming took 5 bases from V and 10 from J; bases not matched to a gene: 6.

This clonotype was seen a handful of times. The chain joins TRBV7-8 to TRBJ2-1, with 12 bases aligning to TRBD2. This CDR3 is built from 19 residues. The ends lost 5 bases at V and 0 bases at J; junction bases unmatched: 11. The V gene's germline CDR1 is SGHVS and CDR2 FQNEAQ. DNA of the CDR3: TGTGCCAGCAGCACCCAAAGGACTAGCGGGGTCCTCTCCTACAATGAGCAGTTCTTC. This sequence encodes CASSTQRTSGVLSYNEQFF.

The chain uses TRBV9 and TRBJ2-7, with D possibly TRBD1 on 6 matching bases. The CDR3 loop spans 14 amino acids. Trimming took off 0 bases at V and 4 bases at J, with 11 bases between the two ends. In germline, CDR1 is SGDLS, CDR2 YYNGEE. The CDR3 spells CASSVGPGEYEQYF. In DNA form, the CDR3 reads TGTGCCAGCAGCGTAGGACCAGGGGAATACGAGCAGTACTTC. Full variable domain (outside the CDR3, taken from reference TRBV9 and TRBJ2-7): DSGVTQTPKHLITATGQRVTLRCSPRSGDLSVYWYQQSLDQGLQFLIQYYNGEERAKGNILERFSAQQFPDLHSELNLSSLELGDSALYFCASSVGPGEYEQYFGPGTRLTVT.

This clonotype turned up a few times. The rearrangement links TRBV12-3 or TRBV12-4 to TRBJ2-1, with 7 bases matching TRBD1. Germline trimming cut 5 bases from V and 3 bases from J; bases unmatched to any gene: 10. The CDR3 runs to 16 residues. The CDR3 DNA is TGTGCCAGCAGTGGACCTGACAGGGCGGGCTACAATGAGCAGTTCTTC. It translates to CASSGPDRAGYNEQFF.